This TCR beta chain was found in a study of T cell responses to AZD1222 COVID-19 vaccine. Regarding the study as a whole: Vaccine-associated CD4 TCRs spanned spike, dominant at 160-218 and 743-854. It was only after the peak T cell response that any repertoires were sampled. Among the donors, most were white British and more were female, and clonal diversity was possibly underestimated. Just five or six AZD1222 recipients tested seropositive at baseline.

This CDR3 contains 15 residues. From germline, CDR1 is GTSNPN and CDR2 SVGIG (reference sequence). The V segment lost 5 bases and the J segment 4 bases; nucleotides outside the gene matches: 9. Sequencing was performed with immunoSEQ multiplex PCR; in TCRdb, only in-frame clones are kept and a portion is missing. The repertoire consists of approximately 120,000 clones, with about 90% occurring once and the leading ten covering 7.5%. On this clone itself: Its matching antigen is unknown.

The receptor comes from an adult in good health. The chain recombines TRBV30 with TRBJ2-3, with 10 bases matching TRBD1. The sample here was peripheral blood, taken on day 0 of AZD1222 vaccination. CDR3 sequence reads: CAWAPGQGKADTQYF. CDR3 coding DNA: TGTGCCTGGGCACCGGGACAGGGGAAAGCAGATACGCAGTATTTT.